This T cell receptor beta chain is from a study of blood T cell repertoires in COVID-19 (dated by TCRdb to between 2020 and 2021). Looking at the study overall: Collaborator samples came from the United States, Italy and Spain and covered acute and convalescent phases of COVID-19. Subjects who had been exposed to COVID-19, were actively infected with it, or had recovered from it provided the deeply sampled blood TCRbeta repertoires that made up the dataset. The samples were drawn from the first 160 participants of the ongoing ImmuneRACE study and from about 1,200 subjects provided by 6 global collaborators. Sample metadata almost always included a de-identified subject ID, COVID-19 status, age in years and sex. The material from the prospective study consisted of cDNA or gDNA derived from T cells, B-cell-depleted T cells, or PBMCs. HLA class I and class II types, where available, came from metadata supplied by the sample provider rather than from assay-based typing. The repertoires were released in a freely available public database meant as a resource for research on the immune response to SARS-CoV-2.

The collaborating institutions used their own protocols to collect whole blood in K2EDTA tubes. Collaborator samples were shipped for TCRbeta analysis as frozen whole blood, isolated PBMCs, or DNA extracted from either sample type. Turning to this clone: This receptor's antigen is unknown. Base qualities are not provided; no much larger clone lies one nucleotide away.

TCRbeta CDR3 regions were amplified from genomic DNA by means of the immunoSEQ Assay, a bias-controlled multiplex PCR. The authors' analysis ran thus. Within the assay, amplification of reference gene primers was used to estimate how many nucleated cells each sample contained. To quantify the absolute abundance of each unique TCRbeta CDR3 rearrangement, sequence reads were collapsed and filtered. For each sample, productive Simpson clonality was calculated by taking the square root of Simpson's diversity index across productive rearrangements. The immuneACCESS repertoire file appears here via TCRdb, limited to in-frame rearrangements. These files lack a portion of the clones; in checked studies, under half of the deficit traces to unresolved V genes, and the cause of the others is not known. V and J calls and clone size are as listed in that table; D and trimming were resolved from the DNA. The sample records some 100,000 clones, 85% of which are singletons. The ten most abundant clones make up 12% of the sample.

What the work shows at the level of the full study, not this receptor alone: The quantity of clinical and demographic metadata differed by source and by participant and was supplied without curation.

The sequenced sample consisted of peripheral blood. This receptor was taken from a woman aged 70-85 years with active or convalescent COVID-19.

CDR3 sequence: CASSPAGGGETQYF. The DNA is TGTGCCAGCAGCCCTGCTGGGGGAGGCGAGACCCAGTACTTC. The rearranged segments are TRBV28 and TRBJ2-5; D gene: possibly TRBD2, on 6 matching bases. V lost 6 bases and J lost 5 bases; the stretch between them is 16 bases long. The germline V gene supplies CDR1 MDHEN and CDR2 SYDVKM. The CDR3 contains 14 residues, cysteine and phenylalanine counted. The only DNA kept is the CDR3, 42 bases in frame from the first base.